This T cell receptor beta chain was identified in a study of shared clonotypes between healthy human individuals. TCRdb's copy holds only in-frame clones and misses some; the assay was immunoSEQ multiplex PCR. The table lists 2 million to 2.5 million clones, 80% to 95% of them singletons. V lost 6 bases and J lost 3, with 14 bases in between. The CDR3 is 15 amino acids. Germline V gene data show CDR1 as SNHLY and CDR2 as FYNNEI. Sequencing was performed on naive CD4+ T cells from PBMCs. Subset meaning: CD45RA+ positively selected. The receptor comes from a man in his late teens or twenties in good health. Some clones in this sample may be carry-over from other donors' samples. The chain uses TRBV2 and TRBJ2-2; no clear D. In DNA form, the CDR3 reads TGTGCCAGCAGCCAACTCACTCCATACACCGGGGAGCTGTTTTTT. Its protein is CASSQLTPYTGELFF.